The sequence of this TCR beta chain was determined in a study of T cells after yellow fever vaccination. Trimming cost V 8 bases and J 2 bases, with 10 bases left between them. The germline V gene has CDR1 MNHEY and CDR2 SVGAGI. The CDR3 is made up of 13 amino acids. TCRdb reanalysed the 5' RACE reads using MiXCR and keeps one entry per CDR3 protein. The sample yields roughly 160,000 distinct CDR3 sequences, 9.3% seen once. This TCR derives from a man aged 18 to 30 who received the YFV17D yellow fever vaccine. Source: CD8+ T cells sorted from PBMCs, taken 45 days after the yellow fever booster vaccination. The V and J genes are TRBV6-5 and TRBJ1-5, with D perhaps TRBD1 (6 bases). CDR3: CASGEGGNQPQHF. Here the CDR3 DNA reads TGTGCCAGCGGGGAGGGGGGCAATCAGCCCCAGCATTTT.